This T cell receptor beta chain comes out of a study of T cells in Graves' hyperthyroidism and ophthalmopathy. TCR beta CDR3 sequences were amplified from RNA transcripts. Using the HTBI primer set, a first-round RT-PCR was run on the TCR CDR3. TCRdb itself ran the multiplex PCR reads through MiXCR, one entry per CDR3 protein. The table has about 640,000 distinct CDR3 sequences, roughly 15% seen once. This clonotype showed up just a few times. The CDR3 runs 19 residues. Trimming removed 3 bases from V and 5 bases from J; junction bases left unmatched: 11. Germline V gene lookup returns CDR1 MNHGY and CDR2 SVAAGI.

The chain combines TRBV6-9 with TRBJ2-2; TRBD2 agrees at 14 bases. The sequenced material came from blood. This sequence was found in a woman in her 50s with Graves' ophthalmopathy. Here the CDR3 reads CASSYLRLAGGPGTGELFF. The CDR3, as DNA: TGTGCCAGCAGTTACTTACGACTAGCGGGAGGGCCGGGTACCGGGGAGCTGTTTTTT.